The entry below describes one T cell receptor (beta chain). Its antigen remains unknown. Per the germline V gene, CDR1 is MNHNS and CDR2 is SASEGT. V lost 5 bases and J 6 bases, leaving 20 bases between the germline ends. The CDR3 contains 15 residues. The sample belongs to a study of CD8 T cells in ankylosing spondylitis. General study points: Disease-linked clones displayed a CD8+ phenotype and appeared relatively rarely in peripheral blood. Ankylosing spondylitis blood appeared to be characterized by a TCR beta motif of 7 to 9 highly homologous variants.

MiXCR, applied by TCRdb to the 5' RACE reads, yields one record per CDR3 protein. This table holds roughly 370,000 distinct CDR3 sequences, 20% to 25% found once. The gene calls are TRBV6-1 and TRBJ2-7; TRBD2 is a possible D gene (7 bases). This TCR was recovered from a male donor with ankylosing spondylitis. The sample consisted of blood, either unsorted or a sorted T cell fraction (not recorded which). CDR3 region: CASSQPGAGVREQYF. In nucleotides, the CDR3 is TGTGCCAGCAGTCAGCCAGGGGCGGGAGTCCGCGAGCAGTACTTC.